The next 7 T cell receptor beta chains were all read from a single sample in a study of patients and donors after allogeneic stem cell transplantation. In TCRdb, the RT-PCR reads were re-called with MiXCR into one record per CDR3 protein. Among about 200,000 distinct CDR3 sequences, less than 45% were seen once, and the ten largest hold around 35%. The material sequenced was blood, either unsorted or a sorted T cell fraction (not recorded which). The origin of the receptors is a human donor who was either an allogeneic HSCT recipient or a stem cell or donor lymphocyte infusion donor (not recorded which). It is not recorded whose cells these are; they may come from a transplant donor.

This clonotype was seen more than once but under ten times. The chain combines TRBV18 with TRBJ1-1, with 9 bases aligning to TRBD1. The trim removed 3 bases at V and 1 base at J, leaving 9 bases unmatched. The germline V gene has CDR1 KGHSH and CDR2 LQKENI. This CDR3 spans 17 amino acids. CDR3 sequence: CASSPGTGPRANTEAFF. The CDR3 DNA follows: TGTGCCAGCTCACCGGGGACAGGGCCACGGGCGAACACTGAAGCTTTCTTT.

The chain is built from TRBV18 and TRBJ2-1; 7 bases are shared with TRBD2. V dropped 6 bases and J dropped 1; count of bases not matched to a gene: 9. The CDR3 runs to 16 residues. Germline V gene sequence: CDR1 KGHSH, CDR2 LQKENI. The chain's CDR3 is CASSHGGRGSYNEQFF. Here the CDR3 DNA reads TGTGCCAGCTCCCACGGGGGGAGGGGATCCTACAATGAGCAGTTCTTC.

The rearrangement links TRBV27 to TRBJ1-2; D is uncertain. Deletions cut 3 bases from V and 0 bases from J, with 14 bases between. Germline V gene lookup returns CDR1 MNHEY and CDR2 SMNVEV (reference sequence). This CDR3 spans 16 amino acids. The chain's CDR3 is CASSLSPPRANYGYTF. DNA for the CDR3: TGTGCCAGCAGTTTGTCGCCTCCCCGGGCTAACTATGGCTACACCTTC.

The chain links TRBV5-1 to TRBJ2-3; D gene ambiguous. The CDR3 runs 14 residues. In germline, CDR1 is SGHRS, CDR2 YFSETQ. Trimming cost V 4 bases and J 9 bases, with 18 bases left between them. In DNA, the CDR3 is TGCGCCAGCAGCCCAAGGTTTGCGCTACAGACGCAGTATTTT. This encodes CASSPRFALQTQYF.

In this sample, this clonotype turned up a few times. This rearrangement joins TRBV24-1 to TRBJ1-1; 10 positions match TRBD1. The V and J ends lost 7 bases and 3 bases, in that order; junction bases with no gene match: 7. Germline CDR1 reads KGHDR; CDR2 reads SFDVKD. The CDR3 loop spans 15 amino acids. CDR3 DNA sequence: TGTGCCACCAGGGGGACAGGGGCTGAGGACACTGAAGCTTTCTTT. Encoded protein: CATRGTGAEDTEAFF.

This clonotype was found once. The chain employs TRBV9 and TRBJ1-6; a possible D gene is TRBD1 (5 bases). The CDR3 contains 15 residues. Trimming removed 4 bases at V and 5 bases at J, with 13 bases between. Germline V gene sequence: CDR1 SGDLS, CDR2 YYNGEE. CDR3 sequence: CASSPWGTNNSPLHF. CDR3 nucleotides: TGTGCCAGCAGCCCATGGGGGACTAATAATTCACCCCTCCACTTT.

The chain is built from TRBV5-1 and TRBJ1-1; possibly TRBD1 for D (5 bases). Germline CDR1 reads SGHRS; CDR2 reads YFSETQ. This CDR3 is 15 amino acids long. Between the trimmed V and J ends, which lost 4 bases and 0 bases, there was a span of 13 bases. DNA of the CDR3: TGCGCCAGCAGCCAAACGGGGCGGCTGAACACTGAAGCTTTCTTT. This translates into CASSQTGRLNTEAFF.